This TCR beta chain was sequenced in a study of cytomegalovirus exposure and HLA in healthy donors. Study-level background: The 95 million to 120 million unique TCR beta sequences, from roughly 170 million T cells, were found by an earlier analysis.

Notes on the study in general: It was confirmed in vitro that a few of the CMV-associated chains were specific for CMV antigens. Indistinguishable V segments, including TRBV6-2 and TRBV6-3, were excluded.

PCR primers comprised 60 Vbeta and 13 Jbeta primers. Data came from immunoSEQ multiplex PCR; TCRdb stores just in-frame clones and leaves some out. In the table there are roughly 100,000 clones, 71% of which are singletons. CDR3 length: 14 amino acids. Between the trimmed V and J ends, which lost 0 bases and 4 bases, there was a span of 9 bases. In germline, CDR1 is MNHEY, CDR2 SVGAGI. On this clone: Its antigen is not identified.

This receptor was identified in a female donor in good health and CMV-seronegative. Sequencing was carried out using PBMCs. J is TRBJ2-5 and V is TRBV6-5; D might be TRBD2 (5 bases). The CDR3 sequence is CASSYSPSLETQYF. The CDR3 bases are TGTGCCAGCAGTTACTCGCCTAGCTTAGAGACCCAGTACTTC.